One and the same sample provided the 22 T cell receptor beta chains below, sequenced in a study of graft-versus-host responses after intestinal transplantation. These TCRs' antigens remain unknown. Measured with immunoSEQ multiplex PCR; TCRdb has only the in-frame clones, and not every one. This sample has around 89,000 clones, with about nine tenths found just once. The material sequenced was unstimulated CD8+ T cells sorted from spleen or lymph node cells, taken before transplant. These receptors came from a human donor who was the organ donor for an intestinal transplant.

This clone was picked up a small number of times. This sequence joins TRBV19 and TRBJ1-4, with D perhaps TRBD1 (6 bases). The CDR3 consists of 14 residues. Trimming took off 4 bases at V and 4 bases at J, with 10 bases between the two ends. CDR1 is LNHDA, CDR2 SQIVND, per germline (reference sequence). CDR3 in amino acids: CASSTDSHNEKLFF. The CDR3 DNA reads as TGTGCCAGTAGTACGGACAGTCATAATGAAAAACTGTTTTTT.

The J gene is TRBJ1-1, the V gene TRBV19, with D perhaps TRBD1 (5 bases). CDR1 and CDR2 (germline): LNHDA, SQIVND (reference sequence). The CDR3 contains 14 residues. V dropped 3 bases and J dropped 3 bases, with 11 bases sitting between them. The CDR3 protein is CASSIMDTDTEAFF. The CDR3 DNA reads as TGTGCCAGTAGTATTATGGACACGGACACTGAAGCTTTCTTT.

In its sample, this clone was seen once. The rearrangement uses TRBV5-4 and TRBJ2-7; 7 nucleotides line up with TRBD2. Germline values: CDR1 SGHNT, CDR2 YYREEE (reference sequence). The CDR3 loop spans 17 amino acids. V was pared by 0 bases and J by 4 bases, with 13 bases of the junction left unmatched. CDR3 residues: CASSLGALGGNKYEQYF. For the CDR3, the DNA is TGTGCCAGCAGCTTGGGGGCCCTGGGGGGGAATAAGTACGAGCAGTACTTC.

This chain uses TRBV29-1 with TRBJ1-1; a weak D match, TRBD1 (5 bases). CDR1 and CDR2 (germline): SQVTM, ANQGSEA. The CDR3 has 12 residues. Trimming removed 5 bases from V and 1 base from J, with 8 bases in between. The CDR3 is CSVIQANTEAFF. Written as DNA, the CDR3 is TGCAGCGTTATACAGGCGAACACTGAAGCTTTCTTT. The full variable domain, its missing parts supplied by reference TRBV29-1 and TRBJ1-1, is SAVISQKPSRDICQRGTSLTIQCQVDSQVTMMFWYRQQPGQSLTLIATANQGSEATYESGFVIDKFPISRPNLTFSTLTVSNMSPEDSSIYLCSVIQANTEAFFGQGTRLTVV.

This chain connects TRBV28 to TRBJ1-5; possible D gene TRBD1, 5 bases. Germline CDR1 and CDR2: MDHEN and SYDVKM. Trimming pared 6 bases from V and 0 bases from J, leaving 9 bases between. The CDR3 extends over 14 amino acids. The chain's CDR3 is CASRDTSSNQPQHF. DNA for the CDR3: TGTGCCAGCAGGGACACAAGTAGCAATCAGCCCCAGCATTTT.

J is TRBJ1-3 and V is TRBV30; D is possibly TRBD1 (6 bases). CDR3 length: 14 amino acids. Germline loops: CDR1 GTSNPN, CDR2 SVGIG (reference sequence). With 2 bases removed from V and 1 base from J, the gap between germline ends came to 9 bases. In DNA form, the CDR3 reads TGTGCCTGGAGTCTGGGGGCGTCTGGAAACACCATATATTTT. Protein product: CAWSLGASGNTIYF.

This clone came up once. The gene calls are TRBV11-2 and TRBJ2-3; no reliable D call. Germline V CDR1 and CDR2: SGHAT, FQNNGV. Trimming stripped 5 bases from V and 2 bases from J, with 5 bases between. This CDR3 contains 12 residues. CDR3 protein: CASSLPTDTQYF. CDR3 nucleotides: TGTGCCAGCAGCCTCCCCACAGATACGCAGTATTTT. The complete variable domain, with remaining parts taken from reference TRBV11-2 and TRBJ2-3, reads EAGVAQSPRYKIIEKRQSVAFWCNPISGHATLYWYQQILGQGPKLLIQFQNNGVVDDSQLPKDRFSAERLKGVDSTLKIQPAKLEDSAVYLCASSLPTDTQYFGPGTRLTVL.

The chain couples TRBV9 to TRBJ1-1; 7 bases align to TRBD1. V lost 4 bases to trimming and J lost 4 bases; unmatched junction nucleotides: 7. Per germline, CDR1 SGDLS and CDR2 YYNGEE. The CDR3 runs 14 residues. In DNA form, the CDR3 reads TGTGCCAGCAGCCGAGGACAGGAGATCACTGAAGCTTTCTTT. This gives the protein CASSRGQEITEAFF.

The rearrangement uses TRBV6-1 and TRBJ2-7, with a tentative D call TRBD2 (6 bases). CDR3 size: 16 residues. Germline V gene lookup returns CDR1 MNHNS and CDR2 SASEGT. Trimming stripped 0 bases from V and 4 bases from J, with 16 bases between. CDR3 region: CASSEARGRATYEQYF. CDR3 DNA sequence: TGTGCCAGCAGTGAAGCGCGGGGACGAGCTACTTACGAGCAGTACTTC.

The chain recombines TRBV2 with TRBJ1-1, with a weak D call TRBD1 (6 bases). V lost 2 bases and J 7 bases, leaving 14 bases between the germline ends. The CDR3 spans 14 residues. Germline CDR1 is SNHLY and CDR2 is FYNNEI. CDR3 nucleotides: TGTGCCAGCAGTGAATCTCGGCAGGGGATTGAAGCTTTCTTT. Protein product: CASSESRQGIEAFF.

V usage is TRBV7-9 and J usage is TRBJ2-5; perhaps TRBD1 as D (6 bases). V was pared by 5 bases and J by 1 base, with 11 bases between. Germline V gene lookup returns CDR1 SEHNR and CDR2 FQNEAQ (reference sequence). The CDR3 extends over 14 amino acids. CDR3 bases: TGTGCCAGCAGCGGAACAGGGCTCCAAGAGACCCAGTACTTC. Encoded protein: CASSGTGLQETQYF.

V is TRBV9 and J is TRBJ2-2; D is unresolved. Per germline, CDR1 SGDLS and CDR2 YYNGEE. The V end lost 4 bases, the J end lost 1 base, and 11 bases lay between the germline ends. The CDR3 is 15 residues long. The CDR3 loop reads CASSNPLENTGELFF. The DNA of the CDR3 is TGTGCCAGCAGCAATCCCCTAGAGAACACCGGGGAGCTGTTTTTT.

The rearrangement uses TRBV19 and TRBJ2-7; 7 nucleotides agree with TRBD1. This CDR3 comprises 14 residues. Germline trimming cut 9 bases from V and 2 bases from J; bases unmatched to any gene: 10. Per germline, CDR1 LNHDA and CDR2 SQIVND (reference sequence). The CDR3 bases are TGTGCCAGCCGGGAAGACCAGGGGGCCTACGAGCAGTACTTC. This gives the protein CASREDQGAYEQYF.

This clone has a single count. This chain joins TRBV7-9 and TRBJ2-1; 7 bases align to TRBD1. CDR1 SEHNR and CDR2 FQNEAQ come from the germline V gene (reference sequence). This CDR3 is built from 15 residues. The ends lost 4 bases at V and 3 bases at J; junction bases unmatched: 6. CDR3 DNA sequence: TGTGCCAGCAGCTCAGGGACAGCCCTCTACAATGAGCAGTTCTTC. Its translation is CASSSGTALYNEQFF.

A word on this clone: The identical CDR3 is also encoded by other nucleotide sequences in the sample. The CDR3 protein is CASSPGTYEQYF. The CDR3 region has the DNA TGTGCCAGCAGCCCCGGGACCTACGAGCAGTACTTC. The gene calls are TRBV7-9 and TRBJ2-7; TRBD2 might be the D (5 bases). The CDR3 is 12 amino acids. Germline CDR1 reads SEHNR; CDR2 reads FQNEAQ (reference sequence). V was cut by 5 bases and J by 2 bases, with 7 bases left in between.

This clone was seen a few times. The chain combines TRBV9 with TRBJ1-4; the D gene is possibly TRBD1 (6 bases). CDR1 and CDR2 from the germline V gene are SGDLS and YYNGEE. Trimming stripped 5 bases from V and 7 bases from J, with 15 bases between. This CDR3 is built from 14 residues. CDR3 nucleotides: TGTGCCAGCAGTTACCAGGGGAACGCTGAAAAACTGTTTTTT. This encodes CASSYQGNAEKLFF.

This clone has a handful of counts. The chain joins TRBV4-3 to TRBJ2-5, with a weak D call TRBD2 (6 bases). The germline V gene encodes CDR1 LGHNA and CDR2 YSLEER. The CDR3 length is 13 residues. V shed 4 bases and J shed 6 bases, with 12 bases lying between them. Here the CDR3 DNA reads TGCGCCAGCAGCCCGGACCGCGGGAAGACCCAGTACTTC. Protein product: CASSPDRGKTQYF.

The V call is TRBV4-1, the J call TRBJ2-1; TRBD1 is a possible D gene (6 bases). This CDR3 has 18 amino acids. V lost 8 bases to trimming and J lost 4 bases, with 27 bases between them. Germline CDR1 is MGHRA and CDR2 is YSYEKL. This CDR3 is CASPRGQGTFKPYNEQFF. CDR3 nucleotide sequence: TGCGCCAGCCCCCGTGGCCAGGGGACCTTCAAACCTTACAATGAGCAGTTCTTC.

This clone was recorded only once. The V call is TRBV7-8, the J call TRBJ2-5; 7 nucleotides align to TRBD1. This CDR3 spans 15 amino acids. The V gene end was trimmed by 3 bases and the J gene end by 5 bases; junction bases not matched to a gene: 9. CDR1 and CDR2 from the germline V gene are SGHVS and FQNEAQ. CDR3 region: CASSLNRGGAETQYF. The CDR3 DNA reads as TGTGCCAGCAGCTTGAACCGAGGGGGCGCGGAGACCCAGTACTTC.

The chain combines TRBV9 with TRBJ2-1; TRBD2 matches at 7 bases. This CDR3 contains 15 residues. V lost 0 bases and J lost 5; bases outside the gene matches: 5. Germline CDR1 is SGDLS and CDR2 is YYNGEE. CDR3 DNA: TGTGCCAGCAGCGTAGTGGGAGGGGTAGACAATGAGCAGTTCTTC. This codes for CASSVVGGVDNEQFF.

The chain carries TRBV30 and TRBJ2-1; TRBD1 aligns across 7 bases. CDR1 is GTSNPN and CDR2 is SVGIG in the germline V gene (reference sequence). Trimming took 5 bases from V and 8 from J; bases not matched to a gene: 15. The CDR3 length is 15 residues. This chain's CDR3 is CAWAVGQSPGDEQFF. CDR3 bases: TGTGCCTGGGCGGTGGGACAGTCCCCAGGGGATGAGCAGTTCTTC.

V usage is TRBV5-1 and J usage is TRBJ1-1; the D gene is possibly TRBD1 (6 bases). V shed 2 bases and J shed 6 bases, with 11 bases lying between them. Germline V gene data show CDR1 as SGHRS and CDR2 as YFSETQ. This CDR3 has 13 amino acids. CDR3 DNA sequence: TGCGCCAGCAGCTTCAGGGGTCGGTCTGAAGCTTTCTTT. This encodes CASSFRGRSEAFF.